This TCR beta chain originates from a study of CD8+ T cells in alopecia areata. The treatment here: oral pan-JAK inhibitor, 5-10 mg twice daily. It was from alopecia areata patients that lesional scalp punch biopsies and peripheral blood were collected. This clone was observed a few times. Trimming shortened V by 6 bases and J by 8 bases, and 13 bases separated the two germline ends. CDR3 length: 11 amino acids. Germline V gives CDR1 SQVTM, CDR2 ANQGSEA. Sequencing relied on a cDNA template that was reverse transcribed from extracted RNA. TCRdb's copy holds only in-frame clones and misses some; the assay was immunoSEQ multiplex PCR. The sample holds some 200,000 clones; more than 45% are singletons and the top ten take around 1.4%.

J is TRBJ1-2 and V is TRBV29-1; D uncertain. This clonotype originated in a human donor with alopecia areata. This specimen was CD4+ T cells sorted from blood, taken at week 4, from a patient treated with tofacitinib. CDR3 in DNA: TGCAGCGTCGACTTGATGCGGGGCTACACCTTC. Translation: CSVDLMRGYTF.